This TCR beta chain was obtained from a study of blood T cell repertoires in COVID-19 (dated by TCRdb to 2019 to 2021). Regarding the complete study: Collaborator samples came from the United States, Italy and Spain and covered acute and convalescent phases of COVID-19. Samples were obtained from the ongoing ImmuneRACE study (first 160 participants) and from some 1,300 subjects provided by 6 global collaborators. Subjects who had been exposed to COVID-19, were actively infected with it, or had recovered from it provided the deeply sampled blood TCRbeta repertoires that made up the dataset. The sample metadata nearly always contained a de-identified subject ID, COVID-19 status, age in years and sex. The repertoires were released in a freely available public database meant as a resource for research on the immune response to SARS-CoV-2. Where available, HLA class I and class II types were obtained from metadata supplied by the sample provider rather than from assay-based typing. The material from the prospective study consisted of cDNA or gDNA derived from T cells, B-cell-depleted T cells, or PBMCs.

The CDR3 measures 12 amino acids from cysteine to phenylalanine. This entry keeps only the CDR3 DNA: 36 bases, framed from base 1. Germline trimming: 3 bases from V, 8 bases from J; junction bases outside gene matches: 6. CDR1 and CDR2 (SQVTM, ANQGSEA) derive from the germline V gene. Worth noting for this clone: Its binding antigen is unknown. The sample holds no much larger clone one base away, and base qualities are not on file.

Findings and caveats that apply to the study as a whole: The quantity of clinical and demographic metadata differed by source and by participant and was supplied without curation.

TCRbeta CDR3 regions were amplified from genomic DNA by means of the immunoSEQ Assay, a bias-controlled multiplex PCR. Processing in the source paper ran as follows. The number of nucleated cells in each sample was estimated by amplification of reference gene primers within the assay. To quantify the absolute abundance of each unique TCRbeta CDR3 rearrangement, sequence reads were collapsed and filtered. For each sample, productive Simpson clonality was calculated as the square root of Simpson's diversity index over productive rearrangements. This immuneACCESS table, as held by TCRdb, lists in-frame sequences with V and J called but not all clones. Of the missing ones, under half trace to an unresolved V gene in checked studies; the others have no known cause. V and J calls and clone size follow that table, whereas D and trimming were derived from the DNA. The sample includes about 90,000 clones, with around four fifths observed a single time. Roughly 3.2% of the sample is in the top ten clones.

Each collaborating institution followed its own protocols to collect whole blood in K2EDTA tubes. For TCRbeta analysis, collaborator samples were shipped as frozen whole blood, as isolated PBMCs, or as DNA extracted from either sample type. Material for sequencing was peripheral blood. This chain joins TRBV29-1 to TRBJ1-2, with 7 central nucleotides matching TRBD1. The receptor was isolated from a man aged 50 or older with acute or convalescent COVID-19. The DNA reads as follows: TGCAGCGTTGACAGGGGGATTGAAGGCTACACCTTC. This sequence encodes CSVDRGIEGYTF.